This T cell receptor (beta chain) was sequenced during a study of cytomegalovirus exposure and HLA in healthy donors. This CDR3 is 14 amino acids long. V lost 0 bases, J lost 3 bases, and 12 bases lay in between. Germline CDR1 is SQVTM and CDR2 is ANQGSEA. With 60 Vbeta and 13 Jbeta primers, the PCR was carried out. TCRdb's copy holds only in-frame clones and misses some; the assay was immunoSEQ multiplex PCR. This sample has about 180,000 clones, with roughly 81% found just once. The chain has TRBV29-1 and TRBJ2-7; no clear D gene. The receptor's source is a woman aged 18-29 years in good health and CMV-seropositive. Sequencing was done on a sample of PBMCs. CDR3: CSVEDSGPLYEQYF. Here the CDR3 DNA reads TGCAGCGTTGAAGACAGTGGCCCTCTCTACGAGCAGTACTTC.